These 19 T cell receptor beta chains came from one sample sequenced in a study of blood T cell repertoires in COVID-19. Repertoires were generated with immunoSEQ multiplex PCR, while TCRdb's copy carries only in-frame clones and drops some. Here the sample spans 30,000 to 35,000 clones, roughly 91% being singletons. The material sequenced was peripheral blood. The receptors come from a man of 80 years or more with acute or convalescent COVID-19.

Comment on this clone: This sample also contains other DNA sequences that code for the same CDR3. This sequence joins TRBV4-1 and TRBJ1-5; the match to TRBD1 covers 7 bases. V lost 1 base, J lost 4 bases, and 7 bases stayed unmatched. CDR3 length: 16 amino acids. Germline lookup yields CDR1 MGHRA and CDR2 YSYEKL. Here the CDR3 DNA reads TGCGCCAGCAGCCAAGTAGGGGGCGGCGGGAATCAGCCCCAGCATTTT. Protein: CASSQVGGGGNQPQHF.

The chain links TRBV6-1 to TRBJ1-5; D might be TRBD1 (6 bases). Deletions cut 2 bases from V and 0 bases from J, with 8 bases between. The germline V gene has CDR1 MNHNS and CDR2 SASEGT. The CDR3 contains 15 residues. The CDR3: CASSELRGSNQPQHF. CDR3 coding DNA: TGTGCCAGCAGTGAACTCAGGGGTAGCAATCAGCCCCAGCATTTT.

The genes are TRBV15 and TRBJ2-2; D perhaps matches TRBD1 (5 bases). Trimming took 3 bases from V and 0 from J, leaving 5 bases between them. The CDR3 is made up of 14 amino acids. Germline-derived CDR1 and CDR2 are LNHNV and YYDKDF (reference sequence). CDR3 sequence (DNA): TGTGCCACCAGCAGGGACACGAACACCGGGGAGCTGTTTTTT. Translation gives CATSRDTNTGELFF.

The chain links TRBV19 to TRBJ1-3; D might be TRBD1 (6 bases). Deletions cut 4 bases from V and 2 bases from J, with 12 bases between. The CDR3 runs 15 residues. The germline V gene encodes CDR1 LNHDA and CDR2 SQIVND (reference sequence). CDR3 bases: TGTGCCAGTAGTAGACACCAGGGGCCTGGAAACACCATATATTTT. This gives the protein CASSRHQGPGNTIYF.

V gene TRBV2 combines with J gene TRBJ1-5; D gene ambiguous. V was pared by 1 base and J by 2 bases, with 9 bases between. Looked up from germline, CDR1 is SNHLY and CDR2 is FYNNEI. The CDR3 is made up of 15 amino acids. The CDR3 loop is CASSEGSSGNQPQHF. CDR3 nucleotides: TGTGCCAGCAGTGAAGGGTCGTCAGGCAATCAGCCCCAGCATTTT. Looking up the rest from reference TRBV2 and TRBJ1-5 gives the full variable domain: EPEVTQTPSHQVTQMGQEVILRCVPISNHLYFYWYRQILGQKVEFLVSFYNNEISEKSEIFDDQFSVERPDGSNFTLKIRSTKLEDSAMYFCASSEGSSGNQPQHFGDGTRLSIL.

The rearrangement joins TRBV6-4 to TRBJ2-1; D is possibly TRBD1 (6 bases). V was shortened by 4 bases and J by 6 bases, with 10 bases between the two germline ends. Looked up from germline, CDR1 is MRHNA and CDR2 is SNTAGT. This CDR3 is 13 amino acids long. CDR3 in amino acids: CASSAGQINEQFF. CDR3 sequence (DNA): TGTGCCAGCAGTGCCGGACAGATCAATGAGCAGTTCTTC.

The chain uses TRBV19 and TRBJ1-1; 10 nucleotides match TRBD1. V trimming: 3 bases; J trimming: 7 bases; junction bases outside the gene matches: 5. CDR1 is LNHDA, CDR2 SQIVND, per germline (reference sequence). This CDR3 comprises 14 residues. The CDR3 spells CASSIRDRGVEAFF. The DNA of the CDR3 is TGTGCCAGTAGTATTCGGGACAGGGGAGTTGAAGCTTTCTTT.

This chain uses TRBV6-5 with TRBJ1-6; unclear D gene. The germline V gene encodes CDR1 MNHEY and CDR2 SVGAGI. V was trimmed by 3 bases and J by 7 bases, leaving 4 bases between them. CDR3 length: 12 residues. DNA of the CDR3: TGTGCCAGCAGTTATCGGAATTCACCCCTCCACTTT. Protein product: CASSYRNSPLHF.

The chain has TRBV15 and TRBJ1-3; TRBD1 is a possible D gene (5 bases). V was cut by 0 bases and J by 1 base, with 10 bases left in between. The CDR3 has 16 amino acids. CDR1 LNHNV and CDR2 YYDKDF come from the germline V gene (reference sequence). The CDR3 protein is CATSRDVPGSGNTIYF. The CDR3 nucleotides read TGTGCCACCAGCAGAGATGTCCCAGGGTCTGGAAACACCATATATTTT.

The rearrangement links TRBV5-4 to TRBJ1-2; D is unresolved. The V gene's germline CDR1 is SGHNT and CDR2 YYREEE (reference sequence). The CDR3 length is 15 residues. V shed 4 bases and J shed 1 base, with 14 bases lying between them. DNA of the CDR3: TGTGCCAGCAGCCCCCCCGGGGAACTTAACTATGGCTACACCTTC. The encoded protein is CASSPPGELNYGYTF.

Only a few counts were recorded for this clone. V and J are TRBV28 and TRBJ2-7; 7 bases agree with TRBD1. This CDR3 has 12 amino acids. The trim removed 9 bases at V and 2 bases at J, leaving 4 bases unmatched. Germline V gene data show CDR1 as MDHEN and CDR2 as SYDVKM. This chain's CDR3 is CASRQGPYEQYF. For the CDR3, the DNA is TGTGCCAGTAGACAGGGCCCCTACGAGCAGTACTTC.

V gene TRBV3-1 (or the pseudogene TRBV3-2) combines with J gene TRBJ2-6, with D maybe TRBD2 (6 bases). The CDR3 consists of 14 residues. The germline gives CDR1 LGHDT, CDR2 YNNKEL (reference sequence). The V gene lost 6 bases and the J gene lost 12 bases, with 18 bases spanning the gap. The CDR3 loop reads CASRPGGAGLVLTF. DNA for the CDR3: TGTGCCAGCAGACCCGGCGGGGCAGGTCTCGTCCTGACTTTC.

The chain is built from TRBV6-5 and TRBJ1-1, with D maybe TRBD1 (6 bases). Germline V lookup: CDR1 MNHEY, CDR2 SVGAGI. V dropped 6 bases and J dropped 6 bases, with 20 bases sitting between them. The CDR3 spans 15 residues. CDR3 protein: CASRPTGTNIPEAFF. CDR3 nucleotide sequence: TGTGCCAGCAGACCCACCGGGACAAACATCCCTGAAGCTTTCTTT.

The genes are TRBV19 and TRBJ1-6; D unresolved. The V and J ends lost 5 bases and 9 bases respectively, with 14 bases between them. Germline CDR1 and CDR2: LNHDA and SQIVND (reference sequence). The CDR3 totals 14 residues. CDR3 coding DNA: TGTGCCAGTAGTCTTCTCGGAGGAGGTTCACCCCTCCACTTT. Protein sequence: CASSLLGGGSPLHF.

The chain carries TRBV5-1 and TRBJ2-1, with D perhaps TRBD2 (5 bases). CDR3 size: 13 residues. V was pared by 0 bases and J by 12 bases, with 13 bases between. The germline CDR1 and CDR2 sequences are SGHRS and YFSETQ. The CDR3 protein is CASSLATPEGQFF. The CDR3 nucleotides read TGCGCCAGCAGCTTGGCGACTCCAGAGGGGCAGTTCTTC.

The rearrangement links TRBV28 to TRBJ2-3; D uncertain. Germline loops: CDR1 MDHEN, CDR2 SYDVKM. The CDR3 is 16 residues long. Trimming took off 5 bases at V and 1 base at J, with 16 bases between the two ends. CDR3 sequence reads: CASSLTVPTRTDTQYF. DNA for the CDR3: TGTGCCAGCAGTCTAACAGTCCCTACACGCACAGATACGCAGTATTTT.

A single count supports this clone. This sequence joins TRBV2 and TRBJ1-5, with D possibly matching TRBD1 (6 bases). This CDR3 has 13 amino acids. V lost 6 bases, J lost 5 bases, and 11 bases lay in between. Germline assignment: CDR1 SNHLY and CDR2 FYNNEI. In DNA, the CDR3 is TGTGCCAGCAGCCGGGACACCGATCAGCCCCAGCATTTT. As protein: CASSRDTDQPQHF.

The chain uses TRBV9 and TRBJ2-6; weak D call: TRBD1 (5 bases). The CDR3 extends over 18 amino acids. CDR1 is SGDLS, CDR2 YYNGEE, per germline. Trimming pared 1 base from V and 1 base from J, leaving 15 bases between. The CDR3 sequence: CASSVTTGTRSGANVLTF. The CDR3 DNA reads TGTGCCAGCAGCGTAACAACAGGAACAAGATCTGGGGCCAACGTCCTGACTTTC.

V usage is TRBV7-9 and J usage is TRBJ2-2; 12 nucleotides agree with TRBD1. V trimming: 5 bases; J trimming: 7 bases; junction bases outside the gene matches: 8. This CDR3 comprises 16 residues. The germline V gene has CDR1 SEHNR and CDR2 FQNEAQ (reference sequence). This chain's CDR3 is CASSPLGQGAIGELFF. The CDR3 DNA is TGTGCCAGCAGCCCCCTGGGACAGGGGGCGATCGGGGAGCTGTTTTTT.